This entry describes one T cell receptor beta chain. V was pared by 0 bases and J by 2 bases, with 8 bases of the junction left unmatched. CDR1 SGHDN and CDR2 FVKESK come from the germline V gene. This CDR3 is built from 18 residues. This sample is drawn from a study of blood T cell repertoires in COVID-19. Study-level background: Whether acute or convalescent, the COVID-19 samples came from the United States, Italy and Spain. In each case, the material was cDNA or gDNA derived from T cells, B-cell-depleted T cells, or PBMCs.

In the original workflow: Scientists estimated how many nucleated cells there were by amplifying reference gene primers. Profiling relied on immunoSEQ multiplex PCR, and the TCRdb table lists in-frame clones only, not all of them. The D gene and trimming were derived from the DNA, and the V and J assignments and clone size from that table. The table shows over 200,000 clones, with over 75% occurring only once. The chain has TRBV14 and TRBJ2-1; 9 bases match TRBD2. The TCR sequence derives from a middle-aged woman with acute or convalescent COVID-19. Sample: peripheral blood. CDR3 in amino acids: CASSQESPTSGAYNEQFF. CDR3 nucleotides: TGTGCCAGCAGCCAAGAATCCCCGACTAGCGGAGCCTACAATGAGCAGTTCTTC.